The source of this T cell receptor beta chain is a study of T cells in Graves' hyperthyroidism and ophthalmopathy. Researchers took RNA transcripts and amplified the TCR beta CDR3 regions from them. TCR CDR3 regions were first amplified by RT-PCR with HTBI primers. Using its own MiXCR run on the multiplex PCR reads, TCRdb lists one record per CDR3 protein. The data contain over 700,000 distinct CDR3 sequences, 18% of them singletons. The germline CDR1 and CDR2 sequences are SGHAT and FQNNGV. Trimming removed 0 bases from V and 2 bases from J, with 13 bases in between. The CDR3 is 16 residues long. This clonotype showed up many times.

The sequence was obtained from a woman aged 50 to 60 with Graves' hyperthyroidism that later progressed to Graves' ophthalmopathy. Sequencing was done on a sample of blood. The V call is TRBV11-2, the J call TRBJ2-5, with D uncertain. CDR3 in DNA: TGTGCCAGCAGCTTAGATGGGCGAGCAGTGCAAGAGACCCAGTACTTC. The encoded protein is CASSLDGRAVQETQYF.